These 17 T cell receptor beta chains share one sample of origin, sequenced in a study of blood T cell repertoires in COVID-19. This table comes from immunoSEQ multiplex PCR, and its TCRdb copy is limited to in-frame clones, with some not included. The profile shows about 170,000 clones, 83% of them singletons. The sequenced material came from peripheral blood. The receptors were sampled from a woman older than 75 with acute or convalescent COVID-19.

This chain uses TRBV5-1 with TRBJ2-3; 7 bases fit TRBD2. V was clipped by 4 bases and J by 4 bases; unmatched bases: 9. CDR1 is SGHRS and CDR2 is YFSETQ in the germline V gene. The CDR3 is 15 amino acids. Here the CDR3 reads CASSPFPGGSDTQYF. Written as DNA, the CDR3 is TGCGCCAGCAGCCCCTTTCCCGGGGGGTCAGATACGCAGTATTTT.

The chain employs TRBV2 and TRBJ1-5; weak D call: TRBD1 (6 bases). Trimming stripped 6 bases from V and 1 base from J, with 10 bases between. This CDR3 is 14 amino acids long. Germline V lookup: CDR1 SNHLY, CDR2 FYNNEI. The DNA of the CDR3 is TGTGCCAGCAGCCCCACAGGGAGCAATCAGCCCCAGCATTTT. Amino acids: CASSPTGSNQPQHF.

This CDR3 is CASSQEVAGDYNEQFF. Written as DNA, the CDR3 is TGCGCCAGCAGCCAAGAGGTAGCGGGAGACTACAATGAGCAGTTCTTC. The chain recombines TRBV4-3 with TRBJ2-1, with TRBD2 matching 9 bases. J lost 3 bases, V lost 0 bases, and 3 bases had no gene match. Germline V gene sequence: CDR1 LGHNA, CDR2 YSLEER. This CDR3 region has 16 residues.

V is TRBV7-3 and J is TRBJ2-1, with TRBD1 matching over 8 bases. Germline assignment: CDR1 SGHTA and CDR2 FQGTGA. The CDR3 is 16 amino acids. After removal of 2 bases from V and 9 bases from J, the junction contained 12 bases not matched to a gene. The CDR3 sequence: CASSLVGQGASGEQFF. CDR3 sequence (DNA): TGTGCCAGCAGCTTAGTGGGTCAGGGGGCCTCGGGTGAGCAGTTCTTC.

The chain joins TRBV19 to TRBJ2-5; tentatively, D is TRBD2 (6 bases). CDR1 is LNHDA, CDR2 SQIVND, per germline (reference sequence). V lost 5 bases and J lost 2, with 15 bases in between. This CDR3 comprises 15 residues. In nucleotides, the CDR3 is TGTGCCAGTAGTGCCGGGGGTGGCGGGCAAGAGACCCAGTACTTC. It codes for CASSAGGGGQETQYF.

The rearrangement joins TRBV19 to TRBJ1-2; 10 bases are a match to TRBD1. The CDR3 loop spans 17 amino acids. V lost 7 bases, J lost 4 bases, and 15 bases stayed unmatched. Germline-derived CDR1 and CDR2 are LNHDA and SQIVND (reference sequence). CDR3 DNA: TGTGCCAGTACAAGTGGGACAGGGGTAGGGGATGTCTATGGCTACACCTTC. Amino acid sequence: CASTSGTGVGDVYGYTF.

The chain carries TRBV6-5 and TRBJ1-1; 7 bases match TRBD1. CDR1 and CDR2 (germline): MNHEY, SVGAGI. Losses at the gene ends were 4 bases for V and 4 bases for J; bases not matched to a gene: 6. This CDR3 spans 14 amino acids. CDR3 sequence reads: CASSSIQGSTEAFF. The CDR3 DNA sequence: TGTGCCAGCAGTTCAATACAGGGGAGCACTGAAGCTTTCTTT.

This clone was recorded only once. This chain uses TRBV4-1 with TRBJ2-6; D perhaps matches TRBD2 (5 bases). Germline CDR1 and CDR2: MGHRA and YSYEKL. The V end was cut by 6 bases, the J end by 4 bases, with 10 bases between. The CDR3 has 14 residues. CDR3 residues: CASRADSGANVLTF. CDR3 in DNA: TGCGCCAGCAGGGCGGACTCGGGGGCCAACGTCCTGACTTTC.

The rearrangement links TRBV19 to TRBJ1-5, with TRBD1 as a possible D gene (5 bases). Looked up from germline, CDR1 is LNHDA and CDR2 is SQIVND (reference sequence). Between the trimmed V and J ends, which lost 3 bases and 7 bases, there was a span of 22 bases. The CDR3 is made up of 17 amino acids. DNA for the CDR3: TGTGCCAGTAGTATGGGGAGGGGATCGGGGGGAGGACAGCCCCAGCATTTT. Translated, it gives CASSMGRGSGGGQPQHF. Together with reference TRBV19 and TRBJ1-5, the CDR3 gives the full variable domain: DGGITQSPKYLFRKEGQNVTLSCEQNLNHDAMYWYRQDPGQGLRLIYYSQIVNDFQKGDIAEGYSVSREKKESFPLTVTSAQKNPTAFYLCASSMGRGSGGGQPQHFGDGTRLSIL.

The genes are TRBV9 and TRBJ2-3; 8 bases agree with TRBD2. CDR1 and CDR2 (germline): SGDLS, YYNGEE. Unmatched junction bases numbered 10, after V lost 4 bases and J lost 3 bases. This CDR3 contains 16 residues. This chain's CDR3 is CASSFRAGAQTDTQYF. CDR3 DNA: TGTGCCAGCAGCTTTCGAGCGGGGGCCCAGACAGATACGCAGTATTTT.

CDR3: CASSADSSNQPQHF. In nucleotides, the CDR3 is TGTGCCAGCAGCGCCGACAGTAGCAATCAGCCCCAGCATTTT. The V call is TRBV9, the J call TRBJ1-5, with D maybe TRBD1 (5 bases). Deletions cut 3 bases from V and 0 bases from J, with 7 bases between. The CDR3 extends over 14 amino acids. CDR1 is SGDLS, CDR2 YYNGEE, per germline.

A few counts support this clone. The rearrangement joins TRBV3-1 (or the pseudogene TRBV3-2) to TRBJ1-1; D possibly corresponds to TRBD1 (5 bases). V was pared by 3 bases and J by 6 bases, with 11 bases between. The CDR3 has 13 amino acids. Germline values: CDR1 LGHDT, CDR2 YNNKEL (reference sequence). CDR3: CASSQRGTAEAFF. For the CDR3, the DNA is TGTGCCAGCAGCCAGCGCGGGACGGCTGAAGCTTTCTTT.

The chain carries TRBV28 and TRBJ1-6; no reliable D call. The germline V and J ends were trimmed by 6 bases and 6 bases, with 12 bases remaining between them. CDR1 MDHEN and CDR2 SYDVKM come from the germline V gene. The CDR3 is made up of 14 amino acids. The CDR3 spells CASSPGLVNSPLHF. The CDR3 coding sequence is TGTGCCAGCAGCCCAGGTTTAGTTAATTCACCCCTCCACTTT.

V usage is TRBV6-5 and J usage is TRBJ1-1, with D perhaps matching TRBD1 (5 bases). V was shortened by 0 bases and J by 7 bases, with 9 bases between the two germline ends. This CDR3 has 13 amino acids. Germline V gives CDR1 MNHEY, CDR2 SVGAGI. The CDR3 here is CASSYSAGDEAFF. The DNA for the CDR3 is TGTGCCAGCAGTTACTCGGCGGGGGATGAAGCTTTCTTT.

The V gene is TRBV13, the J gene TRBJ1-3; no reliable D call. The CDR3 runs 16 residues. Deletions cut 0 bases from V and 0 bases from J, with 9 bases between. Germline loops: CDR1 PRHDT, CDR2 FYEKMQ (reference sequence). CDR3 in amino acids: CASSLGRAISGNTIYF. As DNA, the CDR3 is TGTGCCAGCAGCTTAGGGAGGGCAATCTCTGGAAACACCATATATTTT.

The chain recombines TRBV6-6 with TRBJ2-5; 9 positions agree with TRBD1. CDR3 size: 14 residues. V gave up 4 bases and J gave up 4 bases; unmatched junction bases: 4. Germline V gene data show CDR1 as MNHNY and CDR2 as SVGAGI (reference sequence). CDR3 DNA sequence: TGTGCCAGCAGTTCCGGACAGGGGTCAGAGACCCAGTACTTC. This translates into CASSSGQGSETQYF.

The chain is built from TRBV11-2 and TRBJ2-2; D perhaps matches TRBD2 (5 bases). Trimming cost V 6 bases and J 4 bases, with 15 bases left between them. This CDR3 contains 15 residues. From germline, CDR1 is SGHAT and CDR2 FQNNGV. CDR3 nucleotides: TGTGCCAGCAGGAGAGGGTATAGTGGCACCGGGGAGCTGTTTTTT. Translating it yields CASRRGYSGTGELFF.